The next 20 T cell receptor beta chains were all read from a single sample in a study of identical twins. TCRdb re-called the 5' RACE reads with MiXCR, one entry per CDR3 protein. In the table there are 1.5 million to 2 million distinct CDR3 sequences, around 29% of which are singletons. The sequenced material came from cord blood. Receptor source: a newborn girl in good health.

J is TRBJ2-7 and V is TRBV19; the D is unclear. The V gene lost 7 bases and the J gene lost 7 bases, with 20 bases spanning the gap. CDR1 is LNHDA, CDR2 SQIVND, per germline (reference sequence). There are 14 residues in the CDR3. The CDR3 loop reads CASTPALRRNEQYF. The DNA of the CDR3 is TGTGCCAGTACCCCGGCACTGCGGCGAAATGAGCAGTACTTC.

This sequence joins TRBV11-1 and TRBJ1-2; a possible D gene is TRBD1 (6 bases). CDR1 is SGHAT and CDR2 is FQDESV in the germline V gene (reference sequence). This CDR3 is 15 amino acids long. Deletions cut 5 bases from V and 0 bases from J, with 13 bases between. The CDR3: CASSADHRANYGYTF. The DNA of the CDR3 is TGTGCCAGCAGCGCTGACCACAGGGCTAACTATGGCTACACCTTC.

In its sample, this clonotype was seen many times. This sequence joins TRBV4-2 and TRBJ2-3; D is uncertain. The V gene's germline CDR1 is LGHNA and CDR2 YNFKEQ. V gave up 1 base and J gave up 6 bases, with 14 bases separating them. The CDR3 runs 15 residues. CDR3 region: CASSQGAISDDTQYF. CDR3 coding DNA: TGTGCCAGCAGCCAAGGGGCGATATCGGACGATACGCAGTATTTT.

This chain links TRBV5-1 with TRBJ2-1; 7 bases are a match to TRBD1. Germline CDR1 is SGHRS and CDR2 is YFSETQ. The CDR3 spans 17 residues. V was clipped by 3 bases and J by 4 bases; unmatched bases: 13. CDR3: CASSSDPWDRKYNEQFF. In DNA, the CDR3 is TGCGCCAGCAGCTCCGACCCCTGGGACAGAAAATACAATGAGCAGTTCTTC. The complete variable domain, with remaining parts taken from reference TRBV5-1 and TRBJ2-1, reads KAGVTQTPRYLIKTRGQQVTLSCSPISGHRSVSWYQQTPGQGLQFLFEYFSETQRNKGNFPGRFSGRQFSNSRSEMNVSTLELGDSALYLCASSSDPWDRKYNEQFFGPGTRLTVL.

J is TRBJ2-4 and V is TRBV28; tentative D call: TRBD2 (6 bases). CDR1 is MDHEN, CDR2 SYDVKM, per germline. Between the trimmed V and J ends, which lost 4 bases and 0 bases, there was a span of 13 bases. The CDR3 runs to 16 residues. CDR3 DNA sequence: TGTGCCAGCAGTTCTCCCGGGACTCCAGCCAAAAACATTCAGTACTTC. Residues: CASSSPGTPAKNIQYF.

The chain links TRBV24-1 to TRBJ2-1; TRBD2 might be the D (6 bases). V dropped 2 bases and J dropped 8 bases, with 15 bases sitting between them. Germline-derived CDR1 and CDR2 are KGHDR and SFDVKD. The CDR3 is made up of 15 amino acids. CDR3 sequence (DNA): TGTGCCACCAGTGATTCCGGGACTGGAGGGCATGAGCAGTTCTTC. The encoded protein is CATSDSGTGGHEQFF.

This clonotype has ten or more counts. This sequence joins TRBV12-3 or TRBV12-4 and TRBJ1-5; unclear D gene. V shed 3 bases and J shed 5 bases, with 8 bases lying between them. The CDR3 is 13 residues long. The CDR3 DNA reads TGTGCCAGCAGTTTCCGGGGAGATCAGCCCCAGCATTTT. This sequence encodes CASSFRGDQPQHF.

At least ten counts were recorded for this clonotype. The chain couples TRBV11-2 to TRBJ2-4; D may be TRBD1 (6 bases). Trimming left V 0 bases short and J 5 bases short, with 11 bases between. This CDR3 comprises 15 residues. Germline CDR1 reads SGHAT; CDR2 reads FQNNGV. The CDR3 sequence is CASSLDPNRENIQYF. The CDR3, as DNA: TGTGCCAGCAGCTTAGATCCCAACAGGGAAAACATTCAGTACTTC.

This clonotype was picked up a small number of times. This rearrangement joins TRBV15 to TRBJ2-7; no firm D call. The CDR3 spans 14 residues. Trimming cost V 3 bases and J 0 bases, with 9 bases left between them. CDR1 and CDR2 from the germline V gene are LNHNV and YYDKDF (reference sequence). CDR3 loop: CATSSKRNSYEQYF. CDR3 in DNA: TGTGCCACCAGCAGTAAGAGGAACTCCTACGAGCAGTACTTC.

This clonotype was counted once. At one of its ends the junction is not consistent with the germline gene, which may arise from a read error. V and J are TRBV6-6 and TRBJ1-5; TRBD1 matches at 7 bases. Germline loops: CDR1 MNHNY, CDR2 SVGAGI (reference sequence). The CDR3 is 14 amino acids. CDR3 in amino acids: CASSWQGVDQPRHF. The DNA for the CDR3 is TGTGCCAGCAGTTGGCAGGGGGTTGATCAGCCCCGGCATTTT.

This clonotype showed up just a few times. The chain uses TRBV6-6 and TRBJ2-5; 8 bases are a match to TRBD1. The V gene's germline CDR1 is MNHNY and CDR2 SVGAGI (reference sequence). The CDR3 covers 14 residues. Germline trimming cut 7 bases from V and 5 bases from J; bases unmatched to any gene: 9. The CDR3 spells CASNVLGQAETQYF. In DNA, the CDR3 is TGTGCCAGCAATGTACTGGGACAGGCGGAGACCCAGTACTTC.

This clonotype was seen a handful of times. This chain uses TRBV7-9 with TRBJ2-1; 8 bases are a match to TRBD2. The ends lost 5 bases at V and 7 bases at J; junction bases unmatched: 13. Germline loops: CDR1 SEHNR, CDR2 FQNEAQ (reference sequence). The CDR3 is 16 amino acids. CDR3 residues: CASSPPGAGVPNEQFF. As DNA, the CDR3 is TGTGCCAGCAGCCCACCTGGAGCGGGAGTTCCGAATGAGCAGTTCTTC.

A few counts support this clonotype. The chain has TRBV6-1 and TRBJ2-5; tentative D call: TRBD2 (5 bases). This CDR3 region has 12 residues. From germline, CDR1 is MNHNS and CDR2 SASEGT. The V and J ends lost 4 bases and 10 bases respectively, with 13 bases between them. The CDR3 DNA is TGTGCCAGCAGTGTCCTGGTGAGGGACCAGTACTTC. Encoded protein: CASSVLVRDQYF.

The chain combines TRBV25-1 with TRBJ1-1; D call uncertain. This CDR3 has 13 amino acids. The V gene's germline CDR1 is MGHDK and CDR2 SYGVNS. V gave up 1 base and J gave up 8 bases, with 11 bases separating them. The CDR3 DNA sequence: TGTGCCAGCAGTGAATTCCAAGGCACCGAAGCTTTCTTT. This gives the protein CASSEFQGTEAFF.

The chain couples TRBV7-2 to TRBJ1-6; no reliable D call. The CDR3 sequence is 13 residues long. Germline V gene data show CDR1 as SGHTA and CDR2 as FQGNSA. Between the trimmed V and J ends, which lost 5 bases and 7 bases, there was a span of 9 bases. The CDR3 reads CASSPRPNSPLHF. CDR3 bases: TGTGCCAGCAGCCCCCGTCCCAATTCACCCCTCCACTTT.

This clonotype was recorded a few times. The rearrangement uses TRBV19 and TRBJ1-1; 7 bases match TRBD1. The CDR3 runs to 14 residues. V gave up 5 bases and J gave up 7 bases; unmatched junction bases: 10. Germline V lookup: CDR1 LNHDA, CDR2 SQIVND (reference sequence). The CDR3 DNA reads as TGTGCCAGTAGTGCTCGACAGGGACGGGGTGAAGCTTTCTTT. Translated: CASSARQGRGEAFF.

This clonotype was detected a few times. This chain uses TRBV2 with TRBJ2-4; 9 nucleotides match TRBD1. Germline CDR1 is SNHLY and CDR2 is FYNNEI. The V and J ends lost 5 bases and 1 base, in that order; junction bases with no gene match: 3. The CDR3 runs 15 residues. Written as DNA, the CDR3 is TGTGCCAGCAGTTCCGGGACAGGGGCCAAAAACATTCAGTACTTC. As protein: CASSSGTGAKNIQYF.

This clonotype occurred a few times. The chain is built from TRBV19 and TRBJ2-5; TRBD2 matches at 9 bases. The DNA end lines up better with TRBJ2-7; the J call may be wrong. There are 15 residues in the CDR3. Germline V gene data show CDR1 as LNHDA and CDR2 as SQIVND (reference sequence). The CDR3 DNA reads as TGTGCCAGTAGTCTAGCGGGACCGTACTCCTACGAGCAGTACTTC. Translating gives CASSLAGPYSYEQYF.

On this clonotype: A much larger clone lies one base from this, so it may be a read error. This sequence joins TRBV12-3 or TRBV12-4 and TRBJ1-2; D ambiguous. V lost 1 base, J lost 3 bases, and 9 bases lay in between. This CDR3 spans 14 amino acids. CDR3 sequence reads: CASSLGANDYGYTF. DNA of the CDR3: TGTGCCAGCAGTTTAGGGGCAAATGACTATGGCTACACCTTC.

The table lists this clonotype with a few counts. The chain uses TRBV6-1 and TRBJ2-7; TRBD2 matches at 11 bases. Germline CDR1 reads MNHNS; CDR2 reads SASEGT. The CDR3 totals 17 residues. V trimming: 2 bases; J trimming: 0 bases; junction bases outside the gene matches: 6. CDR3 bases: TGTGCCAGCAGTGAAAGAGCCGGGACTAGCGGCTCCTACGAGCAGTACTTC. Translating gives CASSERAGTSGSYEQYF.